Reported below is one T cell receptor beta chain. The sample comes from a study of T cells after yellow fever vaccination. The CDR3 totals 12 residues. The germline gives CDR1 MNHEY, CDR2 SVGAGI. V was clipped by 6 bases and J by 4 bases; unmatched bases: 2. A single record per CDR3 protein comes from TCRdb applying MiXCR to the 5' RACE reads. Here the sample spans 250,000 to 300,000 distinct CDR3 sequences, approximately 10% being singletons. The chain combines TRBV6-5 with TRBJ1-2; 7 bases match TRBD1. This sequence was found in a man aged 18 to 30 who received the YFV17D yellow fever vaccine. Here the sequenced sample was CD4+ T cells sorted from PBMCs, taken 5 days after the yellow fever booster vaccination. CDR3: CASRDRTYGYTF. The DNA of the CDR3 is TGTGCCAGCAGGGACAGGACCTATGGCTACACCTTC.